This TCR beta chain was recovered during a study of blood T cell repertoires in COVID-19. The CDR3 covers 18 residues. J lost 0 bases, V lost 3 bases, and 6 bases had no gene match. Per germline, CDR1 WNHNN and CDR2 SYGVQD (reference sequence). How the authors handled the data: Amplification with reference gene primers provided the estimates of nucleated cell counts. Profiling relied on immunoSEQ multiplex PCR, and the TCRdb table lists in-frame clones only, not all of them. V, J and clone size derive from that table, while D and trimming were established from the DNA sequence. In the table there are around 50,000 clones, 65% to 85% of which are singletons. This clone has only one observation.

V gene TRBV10-1 combines with J gene TRBJ2-1, with 12 bases aligning to TRBD2. The source is a human donor with active or convalescent COVID-19. The donor label of this sample is uncertain. Source material: peripheral blood. In nucleotides, the CDR3 is TGCGCCAGCAGTGAACCTAGCGGGAGGGGTAGCTCCTACAATGAGCAGTTCTTC. Residues: CASSEPSGRGSSYNEQFF.